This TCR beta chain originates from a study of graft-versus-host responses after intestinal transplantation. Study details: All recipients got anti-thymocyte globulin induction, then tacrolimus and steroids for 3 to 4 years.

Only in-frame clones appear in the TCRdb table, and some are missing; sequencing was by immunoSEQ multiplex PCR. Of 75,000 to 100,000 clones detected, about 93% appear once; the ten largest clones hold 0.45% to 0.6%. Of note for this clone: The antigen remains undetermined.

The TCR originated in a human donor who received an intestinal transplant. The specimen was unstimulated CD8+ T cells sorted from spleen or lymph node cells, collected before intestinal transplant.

The chain's CDR3 is CASSLAQQAEAFF. The CDR3 DNA is TGTGCCAGCAGCTTAGCTCAGCAGGCCGAAGCTTTCTTT. The rearrangement uses TRBV11-3 and TRBJ1-1; D is ambiguous. The V and J ends lost 1 base and 8 bases respectively, with 11 bases between them. Per germline, CDR1 SGHNT and CDR2 YENEEA. The CDR3 runs to 13 residues.